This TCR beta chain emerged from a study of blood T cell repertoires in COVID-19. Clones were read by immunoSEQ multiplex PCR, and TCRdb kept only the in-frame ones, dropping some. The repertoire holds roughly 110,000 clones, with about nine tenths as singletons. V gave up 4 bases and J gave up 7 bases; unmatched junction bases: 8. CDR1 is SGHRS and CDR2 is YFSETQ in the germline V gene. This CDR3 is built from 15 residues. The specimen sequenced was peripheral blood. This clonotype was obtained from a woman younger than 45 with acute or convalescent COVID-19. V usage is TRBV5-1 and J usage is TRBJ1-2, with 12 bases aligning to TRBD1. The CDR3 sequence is CASSPTGTGGFGYTF. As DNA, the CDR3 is TGCGCCAGCAGCCCAACCGGGACAGGGGGCTTTGGCTACACCTTC.